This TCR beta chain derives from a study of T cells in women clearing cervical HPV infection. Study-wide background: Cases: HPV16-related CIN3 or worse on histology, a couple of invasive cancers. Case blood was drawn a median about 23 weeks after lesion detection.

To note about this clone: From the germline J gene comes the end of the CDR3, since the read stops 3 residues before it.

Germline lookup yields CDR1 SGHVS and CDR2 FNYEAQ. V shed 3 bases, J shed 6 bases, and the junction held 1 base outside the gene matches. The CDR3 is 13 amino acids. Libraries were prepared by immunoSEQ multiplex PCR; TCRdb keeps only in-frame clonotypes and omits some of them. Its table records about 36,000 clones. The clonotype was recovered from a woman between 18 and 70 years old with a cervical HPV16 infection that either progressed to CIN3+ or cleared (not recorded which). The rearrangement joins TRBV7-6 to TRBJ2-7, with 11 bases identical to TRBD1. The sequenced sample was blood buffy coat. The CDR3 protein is CASSLDRGLEQYF. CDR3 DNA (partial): TGTGCCAGCAGCTTGGACAGGGGGCTCGAG.